This T cell receptor beta chain was sequenced for a study of blood T cells in healthy people across ages. Through a sample-barcoded 5' primer and a J-beta primer mix, a second PCR was run for roughly 7 to 11 cycles. TCRdb reprocessed the 5' RACE reads via MiXCR and lists one record per CDR3 protein. The data hold about 570,000 distinct CDR3 sequences, with about 27% observed a single time. The length of the CDR3 is 17 residues. The V gene's germline CDR1 is SEHNR and CDR2 FQNEAQ (reference sequence). V lost 0 bases and J 0 bases, leaving 12 bases between the germline ends. Separately, the same data were catalogued under a study of T cells of mothers and their children. That report adds: Three healthy Caucasian mothers and their six children were the donors. Maternal samples each gave over 9.5 million TCR beta CDR3 reads, and child samples about 3 million each. The search for persistent microchimeric T cell clones detected none.

The receptor's source is a boy younger than 10 in good health. The sequencing sample was made of blood. J is TRBJ1-5 and V is TRBV7-9; the D gene is possibly TRBD1 (5 bases). The CDR3 region has the DNA TGTGCCAGCAGCTTAGCTACGGGGGGAACTAGCAATCAGCCCCAGCATTTT. This codes for CASSLATGGTSNQPQHF.